One sample yielded the 31 T cell receptor beta chains listed below, sequenced in a study of cytomegalovirus exposure and HLA in healthy donors. Vbeta (60) and Jbeta (13) primers were used in the PCR. Sequenced by immunoSEQ multiplex PCR; TCRdb stores in-frame clones only, minus some. This table holds under 150,000 clones, roughly a tenth found once. Sequences were obtained from PBMCs. All receptors derive from a male donor in good health and CMV-seronegative.

This clone appeared a few times. The chain uses TRBV19 and TRBJ2-3, with D possibly TRBD2 on 5 matching bases. The CDR3 has 14 residues. V lost 8 bases, J lost 2 bases, and 14 bases lay in between. Germline values: CDR1 LNHDA, CDR2 SQIVND (reference sequence). As DNA, the CDR3 is TGTGCCAGTTCTAGTAGCGAGTACACAGATACGCAGTATTTT. Protein product: CASSSSEYTDTQYF.

The chain couples TRBV9 to TRBJ2-5; 10 bases line up with TRBD1. Germline CDR1 SGDLS, CDR2 YYNGEE. The junction had 12 bases not matched to a gene; V was cut back by 4 bases and J by 0 bases. The CDR3 is made up of 18 amino acids. The CDR3 coding sequence is TGTGCCAGCAGCCCAGGACAGGGGGTTGGGTGGGACCAAGAGACCCAGTACTTC. Protein: CASSPGQGVGWDQETQYF.

This chain joins TRBV7-9 and TRBJ1-3; D unresolved. The CDR3 contains 17 residues. Germline assignment: CDR1 SEHNR and CDR2 FQNEAQ (reference sequence). V lost 5 bases and J 0 bases, leaving 17 bases between the germline ends. CDR3 sequence reads: CASSPGDGSDSGNTIYF. In nucleotides, the CDR3 is TGTGCCAGCAGCCCTGGAGACGGGTCTGACTCTGGAAACACCATATATTTT. Full variable domain (outside the CDR3, taken from reference TRBV7-9 and TRBJ1-3): DTGVSQNPRHKITKRGQNVTFRCDPISEHNRLYWYRQTLGQGPEFLTYFQNEAQLEKSRLLSDRFSAERPKGSFSTLEIQRTEQGDSAMYLCASSPGDGSDSGNTIYFGEGSWLTVV.

This clone was counted between two and nine times. The rearrangement joins TRBV7-9 to TRBJ2-1; 9 bases align to TRBD2. CDR3 length: 17 amino acids. J lost 2 bases, V lost 4 bases, and 9 bases had no gene match. Germline lookup yields CDR1 SEHNR and CDR2 FQNEAQ (reference sequence). CDR3 sequence: CASSSPSAGGTYNEQFF. The CDR3 coding sequence is TGTGCCAGCAGCTCCCCCTCAGCGGGGGGCACCTACAATGAGCAGTTCTTC.

The chain joins TRBV2 to TRBJ2-7, with a possible D match to TRBD2 (5 bases). The ends were cut back, 3 bases at V and 3 bases at J, with 9 bases in the middle. Germline CDR1 is SNHLY and CDR2 is FYNNEI. The CDR3 runs to 13 residues. CDR3 DNA: TGTGCCAGCAGTGATACCGGGAACTACGAGCAGTACTTC. This encodes CASSDTGNYEQYF.

V gene TRBV27 combines with J gene TRBJ2-7; a possible D gene is TRBD2 (6 bases). This CDR3 contains 14 residues. Trimming cost V 2 bases and J 6 bases, with 14 bases left between them. Per germline, CDR1 MNHEY and CDR2 SMNVEV (reference sequence). The CDR3 nucleotides are TGTGCCAGCAGTTTAGGAGGGGCAGGGTCCGAGCAGTACTTC. This codes for CASSLGGAGSEQYF.

This clone was seen a handful of times. The chain is built from TRBV13 and TRBJ1-1, with D possibly matching TRBD1 (6 bases). V lost 1 base and J lost 3, with 15 bases in between. Looked up from germline, CDR1 is PRHDT and CDR2 is FYEKMQ (reference sequence). The CDR3 is 16 amino acids. CDR3 in DNA: TGTGCCAGCAGCTTAGCGCCGGGACACGGCGACACTGAAGCTTTCTTT. Encoded protein: CASSLAPGHGDTEAFF. The whole variable domain, remainder taken from reference TRBV13 and TRBJ1-1, is AAGVIQSPRHLIKEKRETATLKCYPIPRHDTVYWYQQGPGQDPQFLISFYEKMQSDKGSIPDRFSAQQFSDYHSELNMSSLELGDSALYFCASSLAPGHGDTEAFFGQGTRLTVV.

The J gene is TRBJ1-1, the V gene TRBV28; D gene unclear. The CDR3 sequence is 14 residues long. Trimming removed 6 bases at V and 0 bases at J, with 11 bases between. The germline CDR1 and CDR2 sequences are MDHEN and SYDVKM. As DNA, the CDR3 is TGTGCCAGCAGCCGGGGAGGCGTGAACACTGAAGCTTTCTTT. It is translated as CASSRGGVNTEAFF.

In this sample, this clone turned up a few times. The V call is TRBV7-9, the J call TRBJ1-5; a weak D match, TRBD1 (5 bases). Trimming cost V 5 bases and J 9 bases, with 20 bases left between them. CDR1 is SEHNR, CDR2 FQNEAQ, per germline (reference sequence). This CDR3 comprises 15 residues. The CDR3 DNA reads as TGTGCCAGCAGCCGCGGTGAGGGTCTCGGGGGGCCCCAGCATTTT. Translating it yields CASSRGEGLGGPQHF.

This clone showed up just a few times. This rearrangement joins TRBV2 to TRBJ2-7, with 9 bases aligning to TRBD1. Unmatched junction bases numbered 7, after V lost 5 bases and J lost 5 bases. This CDR3 contains 14 residues. CDR1 is SNHLY and CDR2 is FYNNEI in the germline V gene. As DNA, the CDR3 is TGTGCCAGCAGTACCCTGACAGGGGGTCACGAGCAGTACTTC. Protein: CASSTLTGGHEQYF.

The chain recombines TRBV28 with TRBJ1-2, with 9 bases that match TRBD1. This CDR3 has 16 residues. J was trimmed by 5 bases and V by 9 bases; bases with no gene match: 16. Germline values: CDR1 MDHEN, CDR2 SYDVKM. The CDR3 DNA follows: TGTGCCAGGACAATCAAAGGACAGGGGTTAAATTATGGCTACACCTTC. Translation: CARTIKGQGLNYGYTF.

This clone was seen a handful of times. The chain has TRBV6-5 and TRBJ1-1, with 8 nucleotides matching TRBD1. The CDR3 has 13 amino acids. The V and J ends lost 6 bases and 4 bases, in that order; junction bases with no gene match: 4. CDR1 is MNHEY, CDR2 SVGAGI, per germline. The CDR3 loop reads CASRGQGGTEAFF. The CDR3 bases are TGTGCCAGCAGAGGACAGGGAGGCACTGAAGCTTTCTTT.

J is TRBJ2-3 and V is TRBV28; TRBD2 is a possible D gene (6 bases). The germline V gene has CDR1 MDHEN and CDR2 SYDVKM. V lost 11 bases to trimming and J lost 11 bases, with 32 bases between them. The CDR3 runs 16 residues. CDR3 protein: CASSLRSGDWGKGQYF. CDR3 bases: TGTGCCTCCTCCCTTAGGTCCGGGGACTGGGGGAAGGGGCAGTATTTT.

This clone was seen only a few times. The chain employs TRBV4-1 and TRBJ2-7, with TRBD2 identical over 13 bases. There are 16 residues in the CDR3. With 4 bases clipped from V and 6 bases from J, the junction kept 9 bases outside the gene matches. Germline V gives CDR1 MGHRA, CDR2 YSYEKL. CDR3 in amino acids: CASSLGGLAGKGEQYF. The CDR3 DNA reads TGCGCCAGCAGCCTGGGGGGACTAGCGGGAAAGGGCGAGCAGTACTTC.

The chain uses TRBV7-2 and TRBJ2-5; perhaps TRBD2 as D (6 bases). Between the trimmed V and J ends, which lost 1 base and 5 bases, there was a span of 17 bases. Germline CDR1 reads SGHTA; CDR2 reads FQGNSA. The CDR3 runs to 16 residues. CDR3 residues: CASSLVAEGLGETQYF. The DNA of the CDR3 is TGTGCCAGCAGCTTAGTCGCGGAGGGCCTTGGGGAGACCCAGTACTTC.

This clone was found a few times. In nucleotides, the CDR3 is TGTGCCAGCAGCCGGGTAGAGGGGACTAATGAGCAGTTCTTC. Protein: CASSRVEGTNEQFF. The chain combines TRBV4-2 with TRBJ2-1, with a tentative D call TRBD2 (6 bases). Germline CDR1 reads LGHNA; CDR2 reads YNFKEQ. This CDR3 region has 14 residues. V gave up 4 bases and J gave up 7 bases, with 14 bases separating them.

Here the CDR3 reads CAWRSSGQGLGAGTEAFF. The CDR3 DNA sequence: TGTGCCTGGCGCTCGTCTGGACAGGGATTGGGGGCTGGCACTGAAGCTTTCTTT. V and J are TRBV30 and TRBJ1-1, with TRBD1 matching over 8 bases. The CDR3 contains 18 residues. In germline, CDR1 is GTSNPN, CDR2 SVGIG (reference sequence). V lost 5 bases, J lost 4 bases, and 21 bases stayed unmatched.

This clone appeared a few times. The V gene is TRBV5-1, the J gene TRBJ2-7; D might be TRBD1 (6 bases). In germline, CDR1 is SGHRS, CDR2 YFSETQ. The CDR3 extends over 15 amino acids. V lost 1 base to trimming and J lost 3 bases, with 14 bases between them. CDR3 in amino acids: CASSLFGGTDYEQYF. CDR3 nucleotide sequence: TGCGCCAGCAGCTTGTTTGGGGGCACGGACTACGAGCAGTACTTC.

The table lists this clone with a few counts. The gene calls are TRBV4-3 and TRBJ1-5, with TRBD1 matching over 8 bases. Looked up from germline, CDR1 is LGHNA and CDR2 is YSLEER. J was trimmed by 1 base and V by 4 bases; bases with no gene match: 3. CDR3 length: 15 residues. CDR3 nucleotide sequence: TGCGCCAGCAGCCCGGACAGGGCGAGCAATCAGCCCCAGCATTTT. This encodes CASSPDRASNQPQHF.

In its sample, this clone was seen a few times. The CDR3 reads CAWTCSPSDRGYEQYF. For the CDR3, the DNA is TGTGCCTGGACCTGTAGTCCCTCCGACAGGGGTTACGAGCAGTACTTC. This sequence joins TRBV30 and TRBJ2-7; 8 bases fit TRBD1. Germline values: CDR1 GTSNPN, CDR2 SVGIG (reference sequence). V was pared by 4 bases and J by 4 bases, with 15 bases of the junction left unmatched. The CDR3 spans 16 residues.

This chain connects TRBV7-2 to TRBJ2-7, with 14 bases matching TRBD2. The CDR3 extends over 15 amino acids. J gave up 3 bases and V 5 bases, and 3 bases lay outside the gene matches. Germline lookup yields CDR1 SGHTA and CDR2 FQGNSA. This CDR3 reads CASSRTSGGYYEQYF. DNA of the CDR3: TGTGCCAGCAGCCGGACTAGCGGGGGGTACTACGAGCAGTACTTC.

This chain joins TRBV6-5 and TRBJ2-7, with 7 bases aligning to TRBD2. Germline lookup yields CDR1 MNHEY and CDR2 SVGAGI. There are 13 residues in the CDR3. V lost 8 bases to trimming and J lost 4 bases; unmatched junction nucleotides: 8. CDR3 DNA: TGTGCCAGCCACCGACTAGCCCCGTACGAGCAGTACTTC. The encoded protein is CASHRLAPYEQYF.

A few counts support this clone. The chain joins TRBV19 to TRBJ1-2, with D uncertain. The CDR3 loop spans 14 amino acids. CDR1 and CDR2 (germline): LNHDA, SQIVND (reference sequence). V was shortened by 5 bases and J by 3 bases, with 13 bases between the two germline ends. The CDR3 DNA reads as TGTGCCAGTAGTGCTGGCGGGTCTTACTATGGCTACACCTTC. It yields the protein CASSAGGSYYGYTF.

This clone was recorded a few times. J is TRBJ2-5 and V is TRBV27; D remains unclear. V gave up 5 bases and J gave up 0 bases, with 13 bases separating them. The CDR3 spans 15 residues. CDR1 and CDR2 from the germline V gene are MNHEY and SMNVEV (reference sequence). The CDR3 here is CASSLGRRYQETQYF. The CDR3 DNA follows: TGTGCCAGCAGTCTAGGCCGTCGTTACCAAGAGACCCAGTACTTC.

The rearrangement uses TRBV7-9 and TRBJ1-2, with D possibly TRBD1 on 5 matching bases. Germline CDR1 is SEHNR and CDR2 is FQNEAQ (reference sequence). The CDR3 contains 13 residues. Trimming removed 8 bases at V and 7 bases at J, with 17 bases between. The CDR3 DNA follows: TGTGCCAGCGGGACGGGGGGGATCGCTGGCTACACCTTC. This sequence encodes CASGTGGIAGYTF.

This clone was counted between two and nine times. Different DNA sequences within this sample yield the same CDR3. This chain links TRBV6-5 with TRBJ2-7, with D perhaps TRBD2 (5 bases). V lost 0 bases and J lost 0, with 12 bases in between. The length of the CDR3 is 16 residues. Germline V gene data show CDR1 as MNHEY and CDR2 as SVGAGI. DNA of the CDR3: TGTGCCAGCAGTTACTCGAGGGCGGGCCGCTCCTACGAGCAGTACTTC. It specifies CASSYSRAGRSYEQYF.

J is TRBJ2-5 and V is TRBV5-5, with D perhaps matching TRBD2 (5 bases). The V and J ends lost 0 bases and 5 bases respectively, with 14 bases between them. The germline gives CDR1 SGHKS, CDR2 YYEKEE (reference sequence). This CDR3 has 15 residues. CDR3 coding DNA: TGTGCCAGCAGCTTGGCCTTCGGGGTCGGGGAGACCCAGTACTTC. Protein sequence: CASSLAFGVGETQYF.

This clone was detected only a few times. This chain joins TRBV5-1 and TRBJ1-1; 7 bases align to TRBD1. The germline V gene has CDR1 SGHRS and CDR2 YFSETQ. The CDR3 is made up of 13 amino acids. The V gene end was trimmed by 4 bases and the J gene end by 3 bases; junction bases not matched to a gene: 3. The CDR3 coding sequence is TGCGCCAGCAGCCTCACAGGGGACACTGAAGCTTTCTTT. It yields the protein CASSLTGDTEAFF.

There are a few counts of this clone. The same CDR3 is also encoded by other DNA sequences in this sample. This sequence joins TRBV7-2 and TRBJ1-1; D is undetermined. Germline V CDR1 and CDR2: SGHTA, FQGNSA. With 1 base removed from V and 1 base from J, the gap between germline ends came to 4 bases. The CDR3 runs 13 residues. The CDR3 is CASSLERNTEAFF. DNA of the CDR3: TGTGCCAGCAGCTTAGAGAGGAACACTGAAGCTTTCTTT.

In this sample, this clone turned up a few times. The chain couples TRBV7-2 to TRBJ1-1; 8 bases fit TRBD1. Per the germline V gene, CDR1 is SGHTA and CDR2 is FQGNSA. Trimming cost V 0 bases and J 13 bases; bases outside gene matches: 10. The CDR3 consists of 14 residues. The CDR3 sequence: CASSLALTGGRNFF. Written as DNA, the CDR3 is TGTGCCAGCAGCTTAGCCCTAACAGGGGGAAGGAATTTCTTT.

This sequence joins TRBV2 and TRBJ1-3, with no clear D. Germline loops: CDR1 SNHLY, CDR2 FYNNEI. The V end lost 2 bases, the J end lost 4 bases, and 6 bases lay between the germline ends. This CDR3 spans 13 amino acids. CDR3 amino acids: CASSETPGNTIYF. As DNA, the CDR3 is TGTGCCAGCAGTGAAACTCCGGGAAACACCATATATTTT. Full variable domain (outside the CDR3, taken from reference TRBV2 and TRBJ1-3): EPEVTQTPSHQVTQMGQEVILRCVPISNHLYFYWYRQILGQKVEFLVSFYNNEISEKSEIFDDQFSVERPDGSNFTLKIRSTKLEDSAMYFCASSETPGNTIYFGEGSWLTVV.